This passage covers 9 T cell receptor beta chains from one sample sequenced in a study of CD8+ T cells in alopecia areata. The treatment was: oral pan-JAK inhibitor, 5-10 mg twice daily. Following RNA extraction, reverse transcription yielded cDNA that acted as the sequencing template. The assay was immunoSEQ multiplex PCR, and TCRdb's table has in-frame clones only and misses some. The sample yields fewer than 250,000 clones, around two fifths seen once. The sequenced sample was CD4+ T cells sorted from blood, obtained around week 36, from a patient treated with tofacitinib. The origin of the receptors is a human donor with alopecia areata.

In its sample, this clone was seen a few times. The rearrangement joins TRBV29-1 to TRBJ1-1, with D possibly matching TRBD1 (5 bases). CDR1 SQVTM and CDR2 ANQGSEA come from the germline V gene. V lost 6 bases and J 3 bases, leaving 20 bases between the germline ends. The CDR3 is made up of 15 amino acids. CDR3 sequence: CSVEMGSKGYTEAFF. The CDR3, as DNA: TGCAGCGTCGAGATGGGCAGCAAGGGGTACACTGAAGCTTTCTTT.

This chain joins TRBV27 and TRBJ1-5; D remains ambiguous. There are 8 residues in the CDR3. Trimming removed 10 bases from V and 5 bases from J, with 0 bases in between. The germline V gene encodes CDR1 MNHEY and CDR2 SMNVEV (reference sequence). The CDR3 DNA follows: TGTGCCAATCAGCCCCAGCATTTT. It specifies CANQPQHF.

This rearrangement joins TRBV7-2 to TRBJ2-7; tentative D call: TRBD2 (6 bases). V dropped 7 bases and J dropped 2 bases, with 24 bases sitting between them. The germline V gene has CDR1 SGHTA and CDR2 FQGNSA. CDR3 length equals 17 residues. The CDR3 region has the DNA TGTGCCAGCACCCTAAAGTCGGACTATCCCTCTCCCTACGAGCAGTACTTC. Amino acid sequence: CASTLKSDYPSPYEQYF.

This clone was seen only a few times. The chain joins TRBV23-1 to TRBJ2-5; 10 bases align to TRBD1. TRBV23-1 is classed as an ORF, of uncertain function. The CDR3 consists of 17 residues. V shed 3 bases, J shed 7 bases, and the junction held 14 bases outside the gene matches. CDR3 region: CASSQFPGQGIRGTQYF. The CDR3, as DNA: TGCGCCAGCAGTCAGTTCCCGGGACAGGGGATTCGCGGGACCCAGTACTTC.

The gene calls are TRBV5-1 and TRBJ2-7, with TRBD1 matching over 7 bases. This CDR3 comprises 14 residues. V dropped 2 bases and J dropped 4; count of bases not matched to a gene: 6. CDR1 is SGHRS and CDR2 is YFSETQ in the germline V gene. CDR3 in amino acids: CASSFLTGDYEQYF. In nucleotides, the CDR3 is TGCGCCAGCAGCTTTTTAACAGGGGATTACGAGCAGTACTTC.

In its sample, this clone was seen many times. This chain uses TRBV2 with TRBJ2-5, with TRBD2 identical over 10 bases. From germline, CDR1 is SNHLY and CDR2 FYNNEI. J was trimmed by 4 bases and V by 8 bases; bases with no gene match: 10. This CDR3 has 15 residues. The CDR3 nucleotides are TGTGCCAGCTCCTCCCCTAGCGGGAGTCGAGAGACCCAGTACTTC. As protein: CASSSPSGSRETQYF.

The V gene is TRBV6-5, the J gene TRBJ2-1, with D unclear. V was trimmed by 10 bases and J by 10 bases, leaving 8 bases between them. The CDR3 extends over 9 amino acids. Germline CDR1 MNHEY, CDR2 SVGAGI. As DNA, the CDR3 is TGTGCCAACGCGACAGAGCAGTTCTTC. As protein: CANATEQFF.

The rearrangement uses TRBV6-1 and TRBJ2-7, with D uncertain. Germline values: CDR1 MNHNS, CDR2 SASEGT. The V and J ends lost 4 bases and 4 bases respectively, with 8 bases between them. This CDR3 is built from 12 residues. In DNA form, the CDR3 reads TGTGCCAGCAGTGCCTGGGGTTACGAGCAGTACTTC. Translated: CASSAWGYEQYF.

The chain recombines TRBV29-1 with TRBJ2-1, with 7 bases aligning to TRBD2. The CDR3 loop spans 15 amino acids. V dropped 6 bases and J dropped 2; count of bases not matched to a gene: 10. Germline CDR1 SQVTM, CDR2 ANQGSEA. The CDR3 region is CSVRRLAATYNEQFF. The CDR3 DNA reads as TGCAGCGTCAGAAGACTAGCAGCTACCTACAATGAGCAGTTCTTC.